This T cell receptor (beta chain) was recovered during a study of CD8 T cells in Susac syndrome. Random hexamers were used to reverse transcribe an amount of about 0.45 to 1 ug RNA. Across 54 Vbeta and 13 Jbeta, immunoSEQ multiplex PCR amplified TCR beta CDR3. TCRdb reprocessed the immunoSEQ multiplex PCR reads via MiXCR and lists one record per CDR3 protein. The top ten clones hold around 0.12% of a sample with 170,000 or so distinct CDR3 sequences, 95% to 96% of them seen once. Sequencing of TCR beta was performed on blood CD8+ T cells and on blood CD4+ T cells. Each Susac syndrome patient had definite or probable disease by recently defined criteria. The authors negatively isolated CD8+ and CD4+ T cells and FACS-enriched TEMRA cells. Germline values: CDR1 SQVTM, CDR2 ANQGSEA. There are 12 residues in the CDR3. Trimming shortened V by 7 bases and J by 7 bases, and 16 bases separated the two germline ends.

This chain uses TRBV29-1 with TRBJ1-2; a weak D match, TRBD1 (6 bases). Sequencing was done on a sample of CD4+ T cells from PBMCs. The source is a human donor with Susac syndrome. The CDR3 region is CSDLPGVAGYTF. In DNA form, the CDR3 reads TGCAGCGATCTCCCAGGGGTGGCTGGCTACACCTTC. The variable domain in full, completed from reference TRBV29-1 and TRBJ1-2, reads SAVISQKPSRDICQRGTSLTIQCQVDSQVTMMFWYRQQPGQSLTLIATANQGSEATYESGFVIDKFPISRPNLTFSTLTVSNMSPEDSSIYLCSDLPGVAGYTFGSGTRLTVV.